Sequencing of this T cell receptor (beta chain) was carried out in a study of blood T cell repertoires in COVID-19. In the study overall: Whether acute or convalescent, the COVID-19 samples came from the United States, Italy and Spain. PBMCs, B-cell-depleted T cells, or T cells were the source of the cDNA or gDNA that made up the material.

Authors' data handling: Reference gene primer amplification gave nucleated cell count estimates. Profiling relied on immunoSEQ multiplex PCR, and the TCRdb table lists in-frame clones only, not all of them. Clone size and the V and J calls come from that table; the DNA yielded D and trimming. The sample includes 240,000 or so clones, roughly 88% of them seen just once. Germline values: CDR1 KGHDR, CDR2 SFDVKD. V gave up 3 bases and J gave up 1 base, with 13 bases separating them. This CDR3 has 16 amino acids. The receptor's source is a woman aged 30 to 39 with acute or convalescent COVID-19. The chain carries TRBV24-1 and TRBJ2-3; D is unclear. Sequencing was carried out using peripheral blood. The CDR3 loop reads CATSDPPRGGTDTQYF. In DNA, the CDR3 is TGTGCCACCAGTGATCCCCCAAGAGGCGGCACAGATACGCAGTATTTT.